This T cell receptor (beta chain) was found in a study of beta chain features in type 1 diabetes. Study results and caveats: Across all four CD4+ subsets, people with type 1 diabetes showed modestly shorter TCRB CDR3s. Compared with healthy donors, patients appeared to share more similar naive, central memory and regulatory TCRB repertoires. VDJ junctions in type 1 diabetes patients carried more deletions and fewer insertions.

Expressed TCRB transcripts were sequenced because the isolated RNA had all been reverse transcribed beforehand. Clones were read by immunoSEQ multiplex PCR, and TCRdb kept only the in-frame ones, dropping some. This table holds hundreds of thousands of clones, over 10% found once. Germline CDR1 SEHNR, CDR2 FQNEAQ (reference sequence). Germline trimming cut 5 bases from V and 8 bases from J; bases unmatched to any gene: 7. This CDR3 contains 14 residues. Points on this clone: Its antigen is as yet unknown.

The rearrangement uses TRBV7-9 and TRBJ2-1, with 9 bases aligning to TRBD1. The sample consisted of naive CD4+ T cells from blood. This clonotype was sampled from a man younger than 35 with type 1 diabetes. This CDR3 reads CASSAGQGFDEQFF. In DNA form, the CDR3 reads TGTGCCAGCAGCGCGGGACAGGGTTTCGATGAGCAGTTCTTC.